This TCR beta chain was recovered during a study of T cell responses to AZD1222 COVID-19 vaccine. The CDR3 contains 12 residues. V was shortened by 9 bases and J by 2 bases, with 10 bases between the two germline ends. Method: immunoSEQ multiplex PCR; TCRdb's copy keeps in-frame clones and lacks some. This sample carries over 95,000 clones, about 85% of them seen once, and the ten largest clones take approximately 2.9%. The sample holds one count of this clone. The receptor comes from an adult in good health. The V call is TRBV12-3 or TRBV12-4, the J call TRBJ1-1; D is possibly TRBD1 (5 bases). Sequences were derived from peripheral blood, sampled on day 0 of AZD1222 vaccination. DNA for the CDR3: TGTGCCAGTATGGACACCAACACTGAAGCTTTCTTT. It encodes CASMDTNTEAFF.